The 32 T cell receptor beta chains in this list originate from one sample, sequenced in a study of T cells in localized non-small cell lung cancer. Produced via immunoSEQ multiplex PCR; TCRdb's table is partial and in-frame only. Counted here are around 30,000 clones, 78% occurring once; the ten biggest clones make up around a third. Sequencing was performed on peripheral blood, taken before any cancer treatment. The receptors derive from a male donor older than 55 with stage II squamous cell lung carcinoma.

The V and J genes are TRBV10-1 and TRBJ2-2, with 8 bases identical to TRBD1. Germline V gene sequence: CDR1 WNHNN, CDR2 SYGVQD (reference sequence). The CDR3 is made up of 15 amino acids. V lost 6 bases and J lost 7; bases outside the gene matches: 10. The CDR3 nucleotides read TGCGCCAGCAGCGCGGACAGGGCCCTCGGCGGGGAGCTGTTTTTT. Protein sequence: CASSADRALGGELFF.

The CDR3 protein is CASSPEGSRAFF. DNA of the CDR3: TGTGCCAGCAGCCCAGAGGGTTCGCGTGCTTTCTTT. The rearrangement links TRBV7-9 to TRBJ1-1; D remains unclear. V was cut by 5 bases and J by 11 bases, with 15 bases left in between. The CDR3 runs 12 residues. Germline V gene data show CDR1 as SEHNR and CDR2 as FQNEAQ (reference sequence).

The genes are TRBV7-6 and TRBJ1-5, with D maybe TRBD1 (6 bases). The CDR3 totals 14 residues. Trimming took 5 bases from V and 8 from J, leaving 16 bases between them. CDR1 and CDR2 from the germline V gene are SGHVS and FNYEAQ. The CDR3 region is CASSLKGGLEPQHF. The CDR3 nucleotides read TGTGCCAGCAGCCTTAAGGGGGGCTTGGAGCCCCAGCATTTT.

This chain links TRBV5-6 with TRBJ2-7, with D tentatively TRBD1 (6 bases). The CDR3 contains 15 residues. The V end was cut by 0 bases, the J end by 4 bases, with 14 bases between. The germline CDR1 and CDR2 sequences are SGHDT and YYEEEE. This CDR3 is CASSLGQAQVYEQYF. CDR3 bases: TGTGCCAGCAGCTTGGGACAGGCCCAGGTTTACGAGCAGTACTTC.

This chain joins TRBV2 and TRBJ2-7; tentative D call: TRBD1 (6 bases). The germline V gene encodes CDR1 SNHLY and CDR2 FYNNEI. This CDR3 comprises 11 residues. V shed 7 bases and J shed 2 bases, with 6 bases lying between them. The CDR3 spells CASTGAYEQYF. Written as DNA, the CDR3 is TGTGCCAGCACAGGGGCCTACGAGCAGTACTTC.

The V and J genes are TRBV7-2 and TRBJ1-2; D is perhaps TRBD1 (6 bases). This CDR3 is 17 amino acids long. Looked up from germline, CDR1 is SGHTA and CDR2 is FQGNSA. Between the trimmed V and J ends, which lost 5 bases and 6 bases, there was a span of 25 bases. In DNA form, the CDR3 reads TGTGCCAGCAGCCCGTTGGATTGGGGGGCCGTTTCCAATGGCTACACCTTC. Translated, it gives CASSPLDWGAVSNGYTF.

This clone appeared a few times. The DNA for the CDR3 is TGCGCCAGCAGATTGACCGGGACTAGCGGGAGAGGGGATACGCAGTATTTT. Translation: CASRLTGTSGRGDTQYF. V is TRBV5-1 and J is TRBJ2-3; 14 nucleotides match TRBD2. Germline CDR1 is SGHRS and CDR2 is YFSETQ. Trimming took 5 bases from V and 6 from J; bases not matched to a gene: 11. The CDR3 runs to 17 residues.

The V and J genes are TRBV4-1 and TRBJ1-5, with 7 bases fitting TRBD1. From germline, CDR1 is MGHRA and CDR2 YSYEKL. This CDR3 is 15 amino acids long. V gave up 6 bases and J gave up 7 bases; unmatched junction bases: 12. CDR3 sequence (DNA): TGCGCCAGCAGTCCTACAGGGGACCCTGGGCAGCCCCAGCATTTT. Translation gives CASSPTGDPGQPQHF.

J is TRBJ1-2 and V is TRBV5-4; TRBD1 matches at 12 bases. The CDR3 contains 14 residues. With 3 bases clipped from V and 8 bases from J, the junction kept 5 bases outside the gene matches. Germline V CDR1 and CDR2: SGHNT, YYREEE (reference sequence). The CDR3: CASSSGQGAMGYTF. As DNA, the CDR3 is TGTGCCAGCAGCTCGGGACAGGGGGCGATGGGCTACACCTTC.

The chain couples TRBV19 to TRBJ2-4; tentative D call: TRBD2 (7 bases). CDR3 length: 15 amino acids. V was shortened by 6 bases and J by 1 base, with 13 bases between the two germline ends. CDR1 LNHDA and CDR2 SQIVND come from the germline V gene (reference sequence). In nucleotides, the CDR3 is TGTGCCAGTAGCTTGGGGGGGCTGGCCAAAAACATTCAGTACTTC. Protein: CASSLGGLAKNIQYF.

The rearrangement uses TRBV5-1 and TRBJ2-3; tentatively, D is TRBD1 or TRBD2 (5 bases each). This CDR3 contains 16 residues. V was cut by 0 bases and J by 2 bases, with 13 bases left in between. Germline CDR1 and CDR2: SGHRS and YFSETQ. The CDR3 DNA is TGCGCCAGCAGCTTGGGGGGGACGCACACCACAGATACGCAGTATTTT. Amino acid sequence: CASSLGGTHTTDTQYF. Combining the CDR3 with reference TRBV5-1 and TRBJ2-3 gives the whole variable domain KAGVTQTPRYLIKTRGQQVTLSCSPISGHRSVSWYQQTPGQGLQFLFEYFSETQRNKGNFPGRFSGRQFSNSRSEMNVSTLELGDSALYLCASSLGGTHTTDTQYFGPGTRLTVL.

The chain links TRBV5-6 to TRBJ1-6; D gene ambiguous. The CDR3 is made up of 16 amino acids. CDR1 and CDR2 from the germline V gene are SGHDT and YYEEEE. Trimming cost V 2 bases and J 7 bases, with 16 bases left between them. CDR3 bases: TGTGCCAGCAGCTTTCGTCAGGTGAACTCGAATTCACCCCTCCACTTT. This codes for CASSFRQVNSNSPLHF.

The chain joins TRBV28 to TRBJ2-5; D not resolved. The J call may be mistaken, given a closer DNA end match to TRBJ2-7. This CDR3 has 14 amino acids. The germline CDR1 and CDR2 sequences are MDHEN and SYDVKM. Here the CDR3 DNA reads TGTGCCAGCACCCCCACCCTTAGTGCCTACGAGCAGTACTTC. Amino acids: CASTPTLSAYEQYF.

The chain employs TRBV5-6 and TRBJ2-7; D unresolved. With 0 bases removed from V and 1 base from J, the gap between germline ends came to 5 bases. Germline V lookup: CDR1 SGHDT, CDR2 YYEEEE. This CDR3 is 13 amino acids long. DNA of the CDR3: TGTGCCAGCAGCTTGGAGAGATCCTACGAGCAGTACTTC. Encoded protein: CASSLERSYEQYF.

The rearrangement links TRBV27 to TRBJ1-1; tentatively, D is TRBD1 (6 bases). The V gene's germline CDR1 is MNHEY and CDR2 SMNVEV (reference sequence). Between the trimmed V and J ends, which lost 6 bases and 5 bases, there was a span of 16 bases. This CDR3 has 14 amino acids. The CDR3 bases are TGTGCCAGCAGCCGTTCACCAGGGGAGACTGAAGCTTTCTTT. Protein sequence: CASSRSPGETEAFF.

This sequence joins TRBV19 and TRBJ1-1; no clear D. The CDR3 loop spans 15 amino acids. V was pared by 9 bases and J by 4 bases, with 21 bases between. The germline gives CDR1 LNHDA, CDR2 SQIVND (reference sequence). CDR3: CASAPSSVGGTEAFF. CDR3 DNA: TGTGCCAGCGCCCCCAGCTCGGTGGGAGGCACTGAAGCTTTCTTT.

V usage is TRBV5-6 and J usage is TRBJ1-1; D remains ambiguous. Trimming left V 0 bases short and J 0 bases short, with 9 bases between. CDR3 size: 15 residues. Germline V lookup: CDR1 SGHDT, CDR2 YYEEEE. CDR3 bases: TGTGCCAGCAGCTTGGTTGGGGAGATGAACACTGAAGCTTTCTTT. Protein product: CASSLVGEMNTEAFF.

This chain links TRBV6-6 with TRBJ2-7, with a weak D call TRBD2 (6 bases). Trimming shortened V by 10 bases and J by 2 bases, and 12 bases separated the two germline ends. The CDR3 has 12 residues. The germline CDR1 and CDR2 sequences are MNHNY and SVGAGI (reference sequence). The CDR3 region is CATGGGPYEQYF. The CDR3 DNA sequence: TGTGCCACCGGCGGAGGGCCCTACGAGCAGTACTTC.

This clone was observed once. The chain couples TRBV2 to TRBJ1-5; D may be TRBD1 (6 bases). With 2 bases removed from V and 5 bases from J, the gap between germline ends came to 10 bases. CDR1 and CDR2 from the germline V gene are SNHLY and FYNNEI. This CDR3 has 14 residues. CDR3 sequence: CASSEQGGDQPQHF. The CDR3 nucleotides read TGTGCCAGCAGTGAACAAGGGGGGGATCAGCCCCAGCATTTT. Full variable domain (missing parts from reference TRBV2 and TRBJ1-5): EPEVTQTPSHQVTQMGQEVILRCVPISNHLYFYWYRQILGQKVEFLVSFYNNEISEKSEIFDDQFSVERPDGSNFTLKIRSTKLEDSAMYFCASSEQGGDQPQHFGDGTRLSIL.

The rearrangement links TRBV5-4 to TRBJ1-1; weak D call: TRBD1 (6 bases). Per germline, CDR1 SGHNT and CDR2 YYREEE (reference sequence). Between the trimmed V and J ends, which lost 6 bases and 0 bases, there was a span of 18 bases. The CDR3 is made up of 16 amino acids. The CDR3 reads CASTVLGQLMNTEAFF. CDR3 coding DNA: TGTGCCAGCACCGTACTGGGACAACTCATGAACACTGAAGCTTTCTTT.

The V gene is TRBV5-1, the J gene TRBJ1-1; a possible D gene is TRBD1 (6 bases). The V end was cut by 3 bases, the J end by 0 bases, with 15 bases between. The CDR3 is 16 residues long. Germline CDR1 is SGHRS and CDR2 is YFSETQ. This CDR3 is CASSSDPGQMNTEAFF. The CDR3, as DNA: TGCGCCAGCAGCTCCGACCCGGGACAAATGAACACTGAAGCTTTCTTT. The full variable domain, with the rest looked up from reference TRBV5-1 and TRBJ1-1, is KAGVTQTPRYLIKTRGQQVTLSCSPISGHRSVSWYQQTPGQGLQFLFEYFSETQRNKGNFPGRFSGRQFSNSRSEMNVSTLELGDSALYLCASSSDPGQMNTEAFFGQGTRLTVV.

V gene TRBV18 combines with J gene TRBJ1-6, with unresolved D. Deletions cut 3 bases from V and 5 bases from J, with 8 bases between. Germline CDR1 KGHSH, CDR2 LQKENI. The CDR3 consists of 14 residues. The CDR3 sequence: CASSPRKDNSPLHF. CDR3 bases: TGTGCCAGCTCACCCAGGAAGGATAATTCACCCCTCCACTTT.

The CDR3 DNA reads TGTGCCAGCAGCCAAGTCCCCGGGGGGGACCAACAAGAGACCCAGTACTTC. It is translated as CASSQVPGGDQQETQYF. The chain employs TRBV4-2 and TRBJ2-5; 8 nucleotides agree with TRBD2. The V and J ends lost 1 base and 2 bases, in that order; junction bases with no gene match: 9. The germline CDR1 and CDR2 sequences are LGHNA and YNFKEQ. The CDR3 extends over 17 amino acids.

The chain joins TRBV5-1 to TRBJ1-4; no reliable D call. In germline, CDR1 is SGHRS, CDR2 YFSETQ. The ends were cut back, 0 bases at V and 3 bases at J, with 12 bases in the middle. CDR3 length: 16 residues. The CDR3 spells CASSLGDGRANEKLFF. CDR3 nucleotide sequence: TGCGCCAGCAGCTTGGGAGACGGCAGAGCTAATGAAAAACTGTTTTTT.

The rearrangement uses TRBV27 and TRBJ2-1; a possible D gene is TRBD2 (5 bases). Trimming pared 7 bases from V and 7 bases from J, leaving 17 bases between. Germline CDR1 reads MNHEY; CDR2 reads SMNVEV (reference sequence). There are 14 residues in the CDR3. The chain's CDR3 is CASIKGEGLNEQFF. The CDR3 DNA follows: TGTGCCAGCATCAAGGGAGAGGGCCTTAATGAGCAGTTCTTC.

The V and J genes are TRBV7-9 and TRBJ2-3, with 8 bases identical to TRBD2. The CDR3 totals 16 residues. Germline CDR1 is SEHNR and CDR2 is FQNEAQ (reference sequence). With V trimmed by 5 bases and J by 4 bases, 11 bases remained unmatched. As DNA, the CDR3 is TGTGCCAGCAGCCGGAATGCGGGGGGCAGGGCAGATACGCAGTATTTT. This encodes CASSRNAGGRADTQYF.

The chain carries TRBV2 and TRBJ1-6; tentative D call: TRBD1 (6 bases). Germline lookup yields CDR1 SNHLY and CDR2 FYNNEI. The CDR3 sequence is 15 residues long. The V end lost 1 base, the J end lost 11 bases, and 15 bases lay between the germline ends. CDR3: CASSEEGGPTTPLHF. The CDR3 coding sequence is TGTGCCAGCAGTGAAGAGGGGGGCCCAACGACACCCCTCCACTTT. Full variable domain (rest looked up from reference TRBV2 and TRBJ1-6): EPEVTQTPSHQVTQMGQEVILRCVPISNHLYFYWYRQILGQKVEFLVSFYNNEISEKSEIFDDQFSVERPDGSNFTLKIRSTKLEDSAMYFCASSEEGGPTTPLHFGNGTRLTVT.

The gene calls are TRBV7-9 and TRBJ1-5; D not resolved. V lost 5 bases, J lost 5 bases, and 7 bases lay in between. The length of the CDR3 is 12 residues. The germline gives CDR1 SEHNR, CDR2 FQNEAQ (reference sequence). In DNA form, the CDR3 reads TGTGCCAGCAGCCCCCCGGATCAGCCCCAGCATTTT. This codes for CASSPPDQPQHF.

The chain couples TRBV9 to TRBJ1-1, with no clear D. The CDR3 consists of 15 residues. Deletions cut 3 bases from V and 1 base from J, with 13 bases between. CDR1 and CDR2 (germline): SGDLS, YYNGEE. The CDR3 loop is CASSAGGRRNTEAFF. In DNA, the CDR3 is TGTGCCAGCAGCGCGGGAGGACGGAGGAACACTGAAGCTTTCTTT.

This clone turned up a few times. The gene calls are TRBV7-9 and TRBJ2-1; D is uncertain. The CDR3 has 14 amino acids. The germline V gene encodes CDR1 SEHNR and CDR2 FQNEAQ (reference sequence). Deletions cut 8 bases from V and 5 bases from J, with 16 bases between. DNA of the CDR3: TGTGCCAGCGGACCCCCCATACTAAACAATGAGCAGTTCTTC. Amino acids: CASGPPILNNEQFF.

CDR3 amino acids: CASSAGTTSTDTQYF. The CDR3 bases are TGTGCCAGCAGCGCCGGGACAACTAGCACAGATACGCAGTATTTT. The genes are TRBV9 and TRBJ2-3; tentative D call: TRBD1 (6 bases). The CDR3 spans 15 residues. Trimming pared 3 bases from V and 0 bases from J, leaving 11 bases between. Germline V CDR1 and CDR2: SGDLS, YYNGEE.

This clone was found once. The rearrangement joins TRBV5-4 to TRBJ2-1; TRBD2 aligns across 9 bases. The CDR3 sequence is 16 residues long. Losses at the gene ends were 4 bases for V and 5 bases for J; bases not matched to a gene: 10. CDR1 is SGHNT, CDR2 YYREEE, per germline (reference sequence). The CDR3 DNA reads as TGTGCCAGCAGCGCCGATGGTAGCGGGGGTAACAATGAGCAGTTCTTC. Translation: CASSADGSGGNNEQFF.